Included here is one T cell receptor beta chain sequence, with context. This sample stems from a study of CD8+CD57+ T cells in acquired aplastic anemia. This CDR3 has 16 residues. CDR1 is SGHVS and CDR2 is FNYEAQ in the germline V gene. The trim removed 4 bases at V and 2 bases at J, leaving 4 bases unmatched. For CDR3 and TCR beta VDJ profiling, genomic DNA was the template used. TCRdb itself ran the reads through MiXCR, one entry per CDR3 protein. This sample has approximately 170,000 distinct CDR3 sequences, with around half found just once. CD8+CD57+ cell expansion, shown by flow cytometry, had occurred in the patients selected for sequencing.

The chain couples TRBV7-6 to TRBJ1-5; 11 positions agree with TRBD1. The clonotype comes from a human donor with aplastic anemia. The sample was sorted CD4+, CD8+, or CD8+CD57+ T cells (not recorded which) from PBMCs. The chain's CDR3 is CASSSRTGGGNQPQHF. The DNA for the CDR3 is TGTGCCAGCAGCTCCAGGACAGGGGGCGGCAATCAGCCCCAGCATTTT.